The source of this T cell receptor (beta chain) is a study of response to subunit inactivated influenza vaccine. V dropped 3 bases and J dropped 7; count of bases not matched to a gene: 21. The CDR3 loop spans 18 amino acids. From germline, CDR1 is PRHDT and CDR2 FYEKMQ (reference sequence). Each CDR3 protein gets one entry after TCRdb re-called the RT-PCR reads with MiXCR. The data contain under 800,000 distinct CDR3 sequences, around 13% of them seen just once; the ten biggest clones take up 6.5% to 8.5%. The sample in question was PBMCs from blood, obtained about 14 days before vaccination. The genes are TRBV13 and TRBJ2-7, with 7 nucleotides matching TRBD1. This receptor was obtained from a man aged 50-60 years who received an inactivated influenza vaccine. CDR3 loop: CASSFMASTGQRSVEQYF. The CDR3 coding sequence is TGTGCCAGCAGCTTTATGGCTTCTACGGGACAGAGATCCGTTGAGCAGTACTTC.